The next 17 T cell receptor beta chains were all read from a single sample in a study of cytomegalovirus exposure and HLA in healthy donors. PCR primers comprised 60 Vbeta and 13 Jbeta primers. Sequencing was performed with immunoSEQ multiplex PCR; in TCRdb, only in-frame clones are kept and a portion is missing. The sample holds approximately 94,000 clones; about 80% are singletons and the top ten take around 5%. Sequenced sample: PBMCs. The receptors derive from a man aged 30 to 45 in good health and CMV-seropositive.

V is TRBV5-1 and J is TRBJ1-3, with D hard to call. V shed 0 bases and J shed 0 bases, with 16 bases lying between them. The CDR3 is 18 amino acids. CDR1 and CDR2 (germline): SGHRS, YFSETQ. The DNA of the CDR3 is TGCGCCAGCAGCTTGGGTGAGGCGCTCGCCCTCTCTGGAAACACCATATATTTT. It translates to CASSLGEALALSGNTIYF.

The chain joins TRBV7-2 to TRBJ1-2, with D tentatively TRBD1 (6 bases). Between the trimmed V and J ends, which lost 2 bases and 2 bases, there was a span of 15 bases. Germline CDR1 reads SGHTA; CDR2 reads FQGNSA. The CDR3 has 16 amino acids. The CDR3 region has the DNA TGTGCCAGCAGCTTAAATTCAGGGGCAGTGAACTATGGCTACACCTTC. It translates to CASSLNSGAVNYGYTF. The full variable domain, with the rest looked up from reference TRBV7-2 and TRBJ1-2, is GAGVSQSPSNKVTEKGKDVELRCDPISGHTALYWYRQSLGQGLEFLIYFQGNSAPDKSGLPSDRFSAERTGGSVSTLTIQRTQQEDSAVYLCASSLNSGAVNYGYTFGSGTRLTVV.

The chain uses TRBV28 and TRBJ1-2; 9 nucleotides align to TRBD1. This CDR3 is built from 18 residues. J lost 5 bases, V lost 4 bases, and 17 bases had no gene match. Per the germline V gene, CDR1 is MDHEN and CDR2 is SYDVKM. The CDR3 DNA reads TGTGCCAGCAGTTCACCCTGGGACAGGGATAACCTTGGGTATGGCTACACCTTC. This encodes CASSSPWDRDNLGYGYTF.

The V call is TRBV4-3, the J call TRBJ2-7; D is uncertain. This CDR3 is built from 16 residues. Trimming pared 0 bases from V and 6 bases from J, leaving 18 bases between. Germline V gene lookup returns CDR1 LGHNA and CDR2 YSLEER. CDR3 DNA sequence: TGCGCCAGCAGCCAAGACCTCCAGGAAGGATCTGGCGAGCAGTACTTC. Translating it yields CASSQDLQEGSGEQYF.

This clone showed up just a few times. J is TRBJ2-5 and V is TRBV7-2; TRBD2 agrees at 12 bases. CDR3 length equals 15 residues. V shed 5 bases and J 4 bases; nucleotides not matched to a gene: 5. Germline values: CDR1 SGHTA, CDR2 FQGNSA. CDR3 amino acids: CASSLRTSGIETQYF. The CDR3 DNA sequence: TGTGCCAGCAGCCTCCGGACTAGCGGGATAGAGACCCAGTACTTC. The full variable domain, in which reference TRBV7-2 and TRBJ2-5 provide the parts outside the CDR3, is GAGVSQSPSNKVTEKGKDVELRCDPISGHTALYWYRQSLGQGLEFLIYFQGNSAPDKSGLPSDRFSAERTGGSVSTLTIQRTQQEDSAVYLCASSLRTSGIETQYFGPGTRLLVL.

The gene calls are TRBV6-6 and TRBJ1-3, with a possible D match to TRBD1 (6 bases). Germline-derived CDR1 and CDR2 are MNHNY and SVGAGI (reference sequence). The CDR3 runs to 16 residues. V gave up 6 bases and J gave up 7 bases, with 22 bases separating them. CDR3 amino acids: CASSHGRGVRGNTIYF. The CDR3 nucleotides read TGTGCCAGCAGCCACGGGAGGGGGGTAAGAGGGAACACCATATATTTT.

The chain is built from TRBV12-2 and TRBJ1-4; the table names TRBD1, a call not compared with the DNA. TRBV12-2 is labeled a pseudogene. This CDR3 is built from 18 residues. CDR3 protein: CASRLDRDRGPTNEKLFF. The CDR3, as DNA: TGTGCAAGTCGCTTAGACCGGGACAGGGGGCCAACTAATGAAAAACTGTTTTTT.

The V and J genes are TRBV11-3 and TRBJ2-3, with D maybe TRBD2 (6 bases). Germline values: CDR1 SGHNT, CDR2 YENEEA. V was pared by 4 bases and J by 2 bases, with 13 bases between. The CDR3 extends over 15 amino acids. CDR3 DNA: TGTGCCAGCAGCTCGGGGGACTCTCACACAGATACGCAGTATTTT. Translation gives CASSSGDSHTDTQYF.

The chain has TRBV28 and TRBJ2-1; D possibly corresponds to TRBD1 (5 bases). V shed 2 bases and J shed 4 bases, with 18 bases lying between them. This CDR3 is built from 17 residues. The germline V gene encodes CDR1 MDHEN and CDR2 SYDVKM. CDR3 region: CASSLDSSDPIYNEQFF. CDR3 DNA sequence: TGTGCCAGCAGTTTAGACAGCTCAGACCCCATATACAATGAGCAGTTCTTC.

CDR3: CASSIGNRNTEAFF. CDR3 DNA sequence: TGTGCCAGTAGTATAGGGAACAGGAACACTGAAGCTTTCTTT. V and J are TRBV19 and TRBJ1-1, with unresolved D. This CDR3 has 14 residues. Germline loops: CDR1 LNHDA, CDR2 SQIVND (reference sequence). Trimming removed 1 base from V and 1 base from J, with 7 bases in between.

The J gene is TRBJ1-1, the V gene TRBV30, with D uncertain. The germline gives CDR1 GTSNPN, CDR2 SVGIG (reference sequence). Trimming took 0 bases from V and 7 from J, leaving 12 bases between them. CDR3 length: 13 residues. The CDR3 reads CAWSVRATSEAFF. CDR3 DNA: TGTGCCTGGAGTGTGAGGGCCACAAGTGAAGCTTTCTTT.

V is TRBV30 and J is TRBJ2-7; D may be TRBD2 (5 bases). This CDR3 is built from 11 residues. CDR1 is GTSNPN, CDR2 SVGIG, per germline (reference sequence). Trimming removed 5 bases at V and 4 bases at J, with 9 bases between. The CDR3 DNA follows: TGTGCCTGGGGAGGATTTTACGAGCAGTACTTC. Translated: CAWGGFYEQYF.

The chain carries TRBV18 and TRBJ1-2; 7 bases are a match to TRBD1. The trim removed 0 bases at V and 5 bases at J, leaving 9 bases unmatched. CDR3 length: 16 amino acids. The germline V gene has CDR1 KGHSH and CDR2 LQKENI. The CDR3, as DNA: TGTGCCAGCTCACCACCGAATACAGGGGCGGGTTATGGCTACACCTTC. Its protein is CASSPPNTGAGYGYTF.

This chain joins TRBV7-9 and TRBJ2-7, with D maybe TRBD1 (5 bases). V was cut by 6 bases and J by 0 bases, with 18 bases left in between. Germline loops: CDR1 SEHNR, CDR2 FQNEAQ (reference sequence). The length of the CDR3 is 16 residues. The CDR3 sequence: CASSFALGVDSYEQYF. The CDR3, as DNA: TGTGCCAGCAGTTTCGCCTTAGGGGTCGACTCCTACGAGCAGTACTTC.

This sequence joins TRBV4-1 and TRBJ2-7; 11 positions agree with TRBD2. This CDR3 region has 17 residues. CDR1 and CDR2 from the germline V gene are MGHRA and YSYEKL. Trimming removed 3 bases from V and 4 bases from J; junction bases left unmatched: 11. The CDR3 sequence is CASSQGAGTSGTYEQYF. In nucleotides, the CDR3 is TGCGCCAGCAGCCAGGGTGCCGGGACTAGCGGAACATACGAGCAGTACTTC.

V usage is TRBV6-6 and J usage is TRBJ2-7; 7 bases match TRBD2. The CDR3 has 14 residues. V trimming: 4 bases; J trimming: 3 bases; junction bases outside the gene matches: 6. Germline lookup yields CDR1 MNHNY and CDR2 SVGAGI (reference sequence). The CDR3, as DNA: TGTGCCAGCAGTTGGGGGGGTCAGGTCTACGAGCAGTACGTC. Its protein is CASSWGGQVYEQYV.

The chain's CDR3 is CASSERGPTGLGTEAFF. In nucleotides, the CDR3 is TGTGCCAGCAGCGAAAGAGGACCCACAGGTTTAGGCACTGAAGCTTTCTTT. The rearrangement links TRBV7-9 to TRBJ1-1, with D possibly being TRBD1 (5 bases). Germline V gives CDR1 SEHNR, CDR2 FQNEAQ (reference sequence). The CDR3 covers 17 residues. V was cut by 5 bases and J by 4 bases, with 23 bases left in between.